This paragraph reports one T cell receptor (beta chain). The sample originates from a study of response to subunit inactivated influenza vaccine. TCRdb itself ran the RT-PCR reads through MiXCR, one entry per CDR3 protein. The sample records about 650,000 distinct CDR3 sequences, less than 15% being singletons. The CDR3 is 13 amino acids. Germline V lookup: CDR1 DFQATT, CDR2 SNEGSKA (reference sequence). The trim removed 3 bases at V and 5 bases at J, leaving 4 bases unmatched. Here the sequenced sample was PBMCs from blood, taken less than 15 days before vaccination. The source of this sequence is a man aged 45-65 years who received an inactivated influenza vaccine. The chain recombines TRBV20-1 with TRBJ2-1; 7 nucleotides agree with TRBD1. The CDR3 nucleotides read TGCAGTGCTAGCGACGGGACAGACAATGAGCAGTTCTTC. Its protein is CSASDGTDNEQFF.